These 17 T cell receptor beta chains share one sample of origin, sequenced in a study of spatial heterogeneity in lung cancer. Time point reported: sample taken at primary tumor resection. TCRdb re-called the 5' RACE reads with MiXCR, one entry per CDR3 protein. The top ten hold approximately 15% of the sample, which has more than 60,000 distinct CDR3 sequences, roughly 6.4% seen once. Source: PBMCs, taken at surgery. These receptors were collected from a female donor with early-stage non-small cell lung cancer.

This clonotype has a count of ten or more. The J gene is TRBJ2-1, the V gene TRBV7-3; 12 bases are a match to TRBD2. Trimming took 2 bases from V and 7 from J; bases not matched to a gene: 6. This CDR3 contains 16 residues. Germline assignment: CDR1 SGHTA and CDR2 FQGTGA. For the CDR3, the DNA is TGTGCCAGCAGCTTAGGCTGGCTAGCGGGAGGGAATGAGCAGTTCTTC. Protein sequence: CASSLGWLAGGNEQFF.

This clonotype was seen repeatedly, ten times or more. The V and J genes are TRBV7-3 and TRBJ2-7, with TRBD2 matching over 7 bases. The germline CDR1 and CDR2 sequences are SGHTA and FQGTGA. V was clipped by 3 bases and J by 3 bases; unmatched bases: 8. The CDR3 length is 15 residues. In DNA, the CDR3 is TGTGCCAGCAGCTTGGGGCGGGAGCTTATCTACGAGCAGTACTTC. As protein: CASSLGRELIYEQYF.

Ten or more counts support this clonotype. The chain carries TRBV7-6 and TRBJ1-1; D is uncertain. The CDR3 length is 15 residues. V lost 3 bases to trimming and J lost 1 base, with 12 bases between them. The germline gives CDR1 SGHVS, CDR2 FNYEAQ. In DNA, the CDR3 is TGTGCCAGCAGCTTCTCGAACAGAGAGAACACTGAAGCTTTCTTT. Its protein product is CASSFSNRENTEAFF.

This clonotype was counted at least ten times. The chain joins TRBV10-3 to TRBJ2-5; D is unresolved. Germline CDR1 is ENHRY and CDR2 is SYGVKD. V lost 4 bases and J lost 3, with 3 bases in between. The CDR3 length is 11 residues. The CDR3 loop is CAISGEETQYF. The CDR3, as DNA: TGTGCCATCAGTGGGGAAGAGACCCAGTACTTC.

Ten or more counts support this clonotype. Possible read error: a much larger clone is one base away. This chain connects TRBV5-1 to TRBJ1-4, with TRBD1 matching over 8 bases. The V gene's germline CDR1 is SGHRS and CDR2 YFSETQ. V trimming: 0 bases; J trimming: 7 bases; junction bases outside the gene matches: 8. This CDR3 comprises 16 residues. The CDR3 here is CASSLGATGDGEKLFF. DNA for the CDR3: TGCGCCAGCAGCTTGGGGGCGACAGGGGATGGTGAAAAACTGTTTTTT.

This clonotype was counted many times. The J gene is TRBJ2-5, the V gene TRBV10-3; possibly TRBD2 for D (6 bases). Trimming left V 6 bases short and J 5 bases short, with 10 bases between. The germline gives CDR1 ENHRY, CDR2 SYGVKD. This CDR3 comprises 12 residues. The CDR3 loop reads CAIREGGETQYF. The CDR3 DNA reads as TGTGCCATCAGGGAGGGCGGGGAGACCCAGTACTTC.

This rearrangement joins TRBV28 to TRBJ1-4; TRBD1 matches at 9 bases. Germline loops: CDR1 MDHEN, CDR2 SYDVKM. The CDR3 contains 15 residues. J lost 7 bases, V lost 6 bases, and 9 bases had no gene match. CDR3 sequence (DNA): TGTGCCAGCAGCTCCGCACAGGGGGCGGGTGAAAAACTGTTTTTT. It is translated as CASSSAQGAGEKLFF.

As concerns this clonotype: An end of the junction differs from the germline gene, which may be a read error. The chain couples TRBV7-9 to TRBJ1-5; D call uncertain. The CDR3 spans 14 residues. Germline loops: CDR1 SEHNR, CDR2 FQNEAQ (reference sequence). CDR3 sequence: CASNLEDSNQPQHF. The DNA of the CDR3 is TGTGCCAGCAACTTAGAAGATAGCAATCAGCCCCAGCATTTT.

This chain uses TRBV19 with TRBJ2-3; a possible D gene is TRBD2 (6 bases). The CDR3 length is 12 residues. Germline V lookup: CDR1 LNHDA, CDR2 SQIVND (reference sequence). The germline V and J ends were trimmed by 6 bases and 4 bases, with 8 bases remaining between them. CDR3 protein: CASRTGADTQYF. The CDR3 nucleotides are TGTGCCAGTAGAACGGGGGCAGATACGCAGTATTTT.

This clonotype was recorded many times. The chain uses TRBV9 and TRBJ2-2; weak D call: TRBD1 (6 bases). The germline CDR1 and CDR2 sequences are SGDLS and YYNGEE. The CDR3 sequence is 14 residues long. Trimming cost V 7 bases and J 1 base, with 11 bases left between them. The DNA of the CDR3 is TGTGCCAGCCACGGGACACAGAACACCGGGGAGCTGTTTTTT. Encoded protein: CASHGTQNTGELFF.

This clonotype has only a few counts. This rearrangement joins TRBV28 to TRBJ1-2; 7 nucleotides agree with TRBD1. Trimming took 1 base from V and 0 from J; bases not matched to a gene: 2. Germline V gene sequence: CDR1 MDHEN, CDR2 SYDVKM. The CDR3 loop spans 15 amino acids. In DNA, the CDR3 is TGTGCCAGCAGTTTATTCGGGACAGCTAACTATGGCTACACCTTC. Its protein is CASSLFGTANYGYTF.

This clonotype was observed many times. J is TRBJ2-1 and V is TRBV12-3 or TRBV12-4; no reliable D call. This CDR3 is built from 14 residues. Trimming removed 4 bases at V and 3 bases at J, with 10 bases between. Here the CDR3 reads CASSSGGYYNEQFF. Written as DNA, the CDR3 is TGTGCCAGCAGTTCGGGCGGATACTACAATGAGCAGTTCTTC.

This clonotype appeared a few times. This chain joins TRBV12-3 or TRBV12-4 and TRBJ2-1; TRBD2 matches 7 bases. After removal of 7 bases from V and 5 bases from J, the junction contained 14 bases not matched to a gene. This CDR3 is 16 amino acids long. The CDR3 region has the DNA TGTGCCAGCACCCTAGCGGCCACGGGCCTTGACAATGAGCAGTTCTTC. As protein: CASTLAATGLDNEQFF.

The rearrangement joins TRBV2 to TRBJ2-7; TRBD1 is a possible D gene (6 bases). Germline V lookup: CDR1 SNHLY, CDR2 FYNNEI. Trimming took 9 bases from V and 6 from J, leaving 15 bases between them. This CDR3 region has 12 residues. For the CDR3, the DNA is TGTGCCAGTGGGGGCCAGACGCCCGAGCAGTACGTC. Translated, it gives CASGGQTPEQYV.

The chain is built from TRBV12-3 or TRBV12-4 and TRBJ1-1; D is unresolved. The CDR3 is 14 residues long. Trimming took 1 base from V and 2 from J, leaving 8 bases between them. CDR3 sequence reads: CASSLDRTNTEAFF. The CDR3 coding sequence is TGTGCCAGCAGTTTAGACAGAACCAACACTGAAGCTTTCTTT.

This clonotype appeared many times. The chain has TRBV18 and TRBJ2-3; D might be TRBD1 or TRBD2, each matching 5 bases. This CDR3 comprises 13 residues. Germline V gene lookup returns CDR1 KGHSH and CDR2 LQKENI. Trimming cost V 6 bases and J 5 bases, with 12 bases left between them. CDR3 loop: CASSPRGEDTQYF. The CDR3 bases are TGTGCCAGCTCCCCGCGAGGGGAAGATACGCAGTATTTT.

This clonotype occurred many times. The chain has TRBV20-1 and TRBJ2-1; D might be TRBD2 (6 bases). Trimming took 8 bases from V and 0 from J, leaving 20 bases between them. Germline lookup yields CDR1 DFQATT and CDR2 SNEGSKA (reference sequence). The CDR3 spans 16 residues. This CDR3 reads CSTRPGAPSSYNEQFF. As DNA, the CDR3 is TGCAGTACCCGTCCGGGAGCCCCGAGCTCCTACAATGAGCAGTTCTTC.